Presented here are 14 T cell receptor beta chains from one specimen sequenced in a study of T cells after yellow fever vaccination. TCRdb ran MiXCR on the 5' RACE reads and lists one entry per CDR3 protein. The table has about 340,000 distinct CDR3 sequences, about 4% seen once. The sequencing used PBMCs, collected 5 days after the yellow fever booster vaccination. All receptors derive from a man aged 18 to 35 who received the YFV17D yellow fever vaccine.

Ten or more counts support this clonotype. The DNA of the CDR3 is TGTGCCAGCAGCTTGGCTCCAGGCAGGGGTGATGAAAAACTGTTTTTT. Residues: CASSLAPGRGDEKLFF. This rearrangement joins TRBV5-5 to TRBJ1-4; D is perhaps TRBD1 (6 bases). The CDR3 runs 16 residues. Trimming shortened V by 0 bases and J by 6 bases, and 15 bases separated the two germline ends. Germline-derived CDR1 and CDR2 are SGHKS and YYEKEE (reference sequence).

This clonotype was seen a few times. The V gene is TRBV27, the J gene TRBJ2-7; D might be TRBD1 or TRBD2, each matching 5 bases. The CDR3 consists of 15 residues. CDR1 is MNHEY and CDR2 is SMNVEV in the germline V gene (reference sequence). Trimming stripped 7 bases from V and 0 bases from J, with 16 bases between. CDR3 bases: TGTGCCAGCAATGGTGCTGGGGACCTCTCCTACGAGCAGTACTTC. Translating gives CASNGAGDLSYEQYF.

This clonotype occurred a few times. V is TRBV5-6 and J is TRBJ2-7; D remains ambiguous. Germline values: CDR1 SGHDT, CDR2 YYEEEE. V lost 4 bases and J lost 5, with 10 bases in between. This CDR3 is built from 12 residues. For the CDR3, the DNA is TGTGCCAGCAGCCGTGGGTTCAACGAGCAGTACGTC. It specifies CASSRGFNEQYV.

This clonotype has at least ten counts. This chain links TRBV5-1 with TRBJ1-1; D is uncertain. Looked up from germline, CDR1 is SGHRS and CDR2 is YFSETQ. Trimming removed 0 bases at V and 5 bases at J, with 11 bases between. The CDR3 covers 14 residues. CDR3 residues: CASSLAGDGTEAFF. As DNA, the CDR3 is TGCGCCAGCAGCTTGGCTGGGGATGGGACTGAAGCTTTCTTT.

This clonotype has only a few counts. The rearrangement joins TRBV7-9 to TRBJ2-3; D is undetermined. The ends were cut back, 1 base at V and 6 bases at J, with 11 bases in the middle. The V gene's germline CDR1 is SEHNR and CDR2 FQNEAQ (reference sequence). This CDR3 has 14 amino acids. The CDR3 region has the DNA TGTGCCAGCAGCTTAGGGGAACCCCAGGATACGCAGTATTTT. Amino acid sequence: CASSLGEPQDTQYF.

The rearrangement joins TRBV6-4 to TRBJ1-1, with unresolved D. Germline CDR1 reads MRHNA; CDR2 reads SNTAGT. The V and J ends lost 2 bases and 0 bases respectively, with 16 bases between them. This CDR3 is built from 17 residues. CDR3 nucleotides: TGTGCCAGCAGTGACGAGTGGTCCAGGACCATGAACACTGAAGCTTTCTTT. It translates to CASSDEWSRTMNTEAFF.

The gene calls are TRBV6-5 and TRBJ2-5, with D tentatively TRBD2 (6 bases). CDR1 and CDR2 (germline): MNHEY, SVGAGI. CDR3 length equals 15 residues. V lost 2 bases to trimming and J lost 7 bases, with 17 bases between them. The CDR3 bases are TGTGCCAGCAGTTACGCGGGACTCCCTTCCCGGACCCAGTACTTC. This sequence encodes CASSYAGLPSRTQYF.

The chain joins TRBV5-1 to TRBJ2-7; tentatively, D is TRBD2 (5 bases). Trimming stripped 0 bases from V and 7 bases from J, with 14 bases between. Looked up from germline, CDR1 is SGHRS and CDR2 is YFSETQ. This CDR3 comprises 14 residues. The CDR3 is CASSLGAVWEEQYF. In DNA form, the CDR3 reads TGCGCCAGCAGCTTGGGTGCAGTCTGGGAGGAGCAGTACTTC.

This clonotype was counted at least ten times. The chain carries TRBV5-1 and TRBJ2-5; TRBD2 might be the D (6 bases). Germline CDR1 reads SGHRS; CDR2 reads YFSETQ. With 2 bases removed from V and 0 bases from J, the gap between germline ends came to 14 bases. The CDR3 extends over 16 amino acids. The DNA for the CDR3 is TGCGCCAGCAGCTTCATTAGCGGCGCCTACCAAGAGACCCAGTACTTC. Translating it yields CASSFISGAYQETQYF.

This chain links TRBV2 with TRBJ1-1, with D possibly being TRBD1 (6 bases). Germline loops: CDR1 SNHLY, CDR2 FYNNEI. Trimming shortened V by 4 bases and J by 0 bases, and 12 bases separated the two germline ends. The CDR3 consists of 15 residues. CDR3 DNA sequence: TGTGCCAGCAGTGCGCAGGGGATCATGAACACTGAAGCTTTCTTT. This gives the protein CASSAQGIMNTEAFF.

This clonotype was observed a few times. The chain recombines TRBV3-1 with TRBJ1-1, with no clear D. With 0 bases removed from V and 14 bases from J, the gap between germline ends came to 22 bases. The CDR3 consists of 15 residues. Germline lookup yields CDR1 LGHDT and CDR2 YNNKEL (reference sequence). CDR3 protein: CASSQEWAAGVRRFF. The CDR3 bases are TGTGCCAGCAGCCAAGAGTGGGCAGCTGGGGTCCGCCGGTTCTTT.

This clonotype was counted a few times. The chain links TRBV12-3 or TRBV12-4 to TRBJ1-6; a weak D match, TRBD1 (5 bases). This CDR3 contains 13 residues. Between the trimmed V and J ends, which lost 6 bases and 12 bases, there was a span of 15 bases. Here the CDR3 DNA reads TGTGCCAGCAGAGAAACCCTTGGGGGACCCCTCCACTTT. Its protein product is CASRETLGGPLHF.

This clonotype was detected only a few times. The chain couples TRBV6-2 or TRBV6-3 to TRBJ2-1; 7 bases match TRBD2. This CDR3 region has 13 residues. CDR1 and CDR2 from the germline V gene are MNHEY and SVGEGT. The V and J ends lost 7 bases and 8 bases, in that order; junction bases with no gene match: 8. The CDR3 sequence: CASIGGRLYEQFF. The CDR3 DNA reads TGTGCCAGCATCGGGGGGAGGTTATATGAGCAGTTCTTC.

This clonotype was counted between two and nine times. The CDR3 bases are TGTGCCAGCAGTCTTTGGGACAGGGTGGACACCGGGGAGCTGTTTTTT. Protein: CASSLWDRVDTGELFF. V gene TRBV12-3 or TRBV12-4 combines with J gene TRBJ2-2; TRBD1 matches 9 bases. This CDR3 has 16 amino acids. J was trimmed by 3 bases and V by 5 bases; bases with no gene match: 7.